This T cell receptor (beta chain) was identified in a study of T cell changes during pregnancy in multiple sclerosis. Profiled with immunoSEQ multiplex PCR; TCRdb holds only in-frame clones, not every one. The sample lists tens of thousands of clones; roughly 91% were seen once. The CDR3 spans 13 residues. Unmatched junction bases numbered 1, after V lost 4 bases and J lost 6 bases. CDR1 is KGHSH and CDR2 is LQKENI in the germline V gene. The TCR originated in a female donor with multiple sclerosis, enrolled in a pregnancy study. This chain links TRBV18 with TRBJ1-1, with TRBD1 matching 11 bases. The sample consisted of CD4+ T cells from peripheral blood mononuclear cells, taken in the second trimester of pregnancy. The CDR3 is CASSLDRGPEAFF. The CDR3 bases are TGTGCCAGCTCACTGGACAGGGGGCCTGAAGCTTTCTTT.